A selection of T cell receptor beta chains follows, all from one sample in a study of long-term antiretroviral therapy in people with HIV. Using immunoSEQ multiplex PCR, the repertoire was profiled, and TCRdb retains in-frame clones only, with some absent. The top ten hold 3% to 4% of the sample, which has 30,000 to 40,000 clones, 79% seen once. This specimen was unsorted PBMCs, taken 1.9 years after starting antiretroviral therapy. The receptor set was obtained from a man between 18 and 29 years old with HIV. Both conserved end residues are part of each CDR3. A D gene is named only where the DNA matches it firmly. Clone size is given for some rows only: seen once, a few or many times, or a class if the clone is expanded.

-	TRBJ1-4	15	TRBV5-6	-	CASSLGTSGNEKLFF	TGTGCCAGCAGCTTGGGGACTAGCGGGAATGAAAAACTGTTTTTT
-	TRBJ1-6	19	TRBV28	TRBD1	CASRSPSRKTGAYNSPLHF	TGTGCCAGCAGATCTCCTTCCAGGAAGACAGGGGCTTATAATTCACCCCTCCACTTT
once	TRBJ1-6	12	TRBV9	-	CASSYSEGPLHF	TGTGCCAGCAGCTACAGCGAGGGGCCCCTCCACTTT
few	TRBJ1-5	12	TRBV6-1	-	CASSNRVAPQHF	TGTGCCAGCAGTAACAGGGTGGCACCCCAGCATTTT
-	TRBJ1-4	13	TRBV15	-	CATSRTVSEKLFF	TGTGCCACCAGCAGGACAGTTAGTGAAAAACTGTTTTTT
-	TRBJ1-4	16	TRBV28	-	CASRTAGGASNEKLFF	TGTGCCAGCAGGACCGCCGGGGGGGCCAGTAATGAAAAACTGTTTTTT
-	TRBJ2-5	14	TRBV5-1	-	CASSLAGKDETQYF	TGCGCCAGCAGCTTGGCGGGGAAGGACGAGACCCAGTACTTC
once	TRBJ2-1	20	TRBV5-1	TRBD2	CASRTKTGLAGGSSYNEQFF	TGCGCCAGCAGGACAAAAACGGGACTAGCGGGGGGGAGCTCCTACAATGAGCAGTTCTTC
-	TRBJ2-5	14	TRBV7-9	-	CASSLGLPQETQYF	TGTGCCAGCAGCTTGGGCCTCCCCCAAGAGACCCAGTACTTC
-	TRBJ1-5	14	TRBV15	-	CATSTHREGQPQHF	TGTGCCACCAGCACCCACAGGGAAGGTCAGCCCCAGCATTTT
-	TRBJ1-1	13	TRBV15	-	CATSRAGNTEAFF	TGTGCCACCAGCAGAGCTGGGAATACTGAAGCTTTCTTT
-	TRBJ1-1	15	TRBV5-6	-	CASSGRGKMNTEAFF	TGTGCCAGCAGCGGGAGGGGGAAGATGAACACTGAAGCTTTCTTT
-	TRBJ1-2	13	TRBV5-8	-	CASSYLGNYGYTF	TGTGCCAGCAGCTACCTTGGTAACTATGGCTACACCTTC
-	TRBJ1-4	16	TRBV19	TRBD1	CASGDPGTATNEKLFF	TGTGCCAGTGGGGACCCTGGGACAGCAACTAATGAAAAACTGTTTTTT
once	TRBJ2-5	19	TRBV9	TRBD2	CASSPRVWDIAGGLETQYF	TGTGCCAGCAGCCCCCGGGTCTGGGATATAGCGGGGGGACTAGAGACCCAGTACTTC
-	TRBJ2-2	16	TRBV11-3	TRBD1	CASSHTGGSYTGELFF	TGTGCCAGCAGCCATACAGGGGGCTCGTACACCGGGGAGCTGTTTTTT
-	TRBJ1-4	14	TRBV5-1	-	CASSYSREGEKLFF	TGCGCCAGCAGCTACTCCCGGGAGGGTGAAAAACTGTTTTTT
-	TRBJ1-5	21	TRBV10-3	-	CAISESIGLLNSGYSNQPQHF	TGTGCCATCAGTGAGTCGATCGGATTACTAAACAGCGGATATAGCAATCAGCCCCAGCATTTT
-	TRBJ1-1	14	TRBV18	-	CASSPFSLNTEAFF	TGTGCCAGCTCACCGTTCAGCTTGAACACTGAAGCTTTCTTT
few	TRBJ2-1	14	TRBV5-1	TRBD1	CASSVIQGVNEQFF	TGCGCCAGCAGCGTGATACAGGGGGTCAATGAGCAGTTCTTC
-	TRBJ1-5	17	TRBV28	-	CASSPGAGYYENQPQHF	TGTGCCAGCAGCCCGGGGGCAGGGTATTACGAAAATCAGCCCCAGCATTTT
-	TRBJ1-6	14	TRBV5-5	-	CASSLEGDNSPLHF	TGTGCCAGCAGCTTGGAGGGGGATAATTCACCCCTCCACTTT
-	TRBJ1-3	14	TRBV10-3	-	CATSEAGSGNTIYF	TGTGCCACGAGTGAGGCGGGGTCTGGAAACACCATATATTTT
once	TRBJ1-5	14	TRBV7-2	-	CASSLLGGNQPQHF	TGTGCCAGCAGCTTACTGGGGGGCAATCAGCCCCAGCATTTT
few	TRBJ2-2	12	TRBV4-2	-	CASSHEPGELFF	TGTGCCAGCAGCCACGAGCCCGGGGAGCTGTTTTTT
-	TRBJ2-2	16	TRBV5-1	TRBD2	CASSSGGLVSTGELFF	TGCGCCAGCAGCTCCGGAGGACTAGTGAGTACCGGGGAGCTGTTTTTT
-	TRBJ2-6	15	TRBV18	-	CASSPWSSGANVLTF	TGTGCCAGCTCACCCTGGTCCTCTGGGGCCAACGTCCTGACTTTC
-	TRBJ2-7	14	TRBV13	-	CASSFWTAGREQYF	TGTGCCAGCAGCTTCTGGACCGCCGGGAGAGAGCAGTACTTC
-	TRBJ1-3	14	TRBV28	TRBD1	CASIKQGAGNTIYF	TGTGCCAGCATTAAACAGGGGGCAGGAAACACCATATATTTT
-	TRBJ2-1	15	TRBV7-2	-	CASSLYPDSYNEQFF	TGTGCCAGCAGCTTATACCCCGACTCCTACAATGAGCAGTTCTTC
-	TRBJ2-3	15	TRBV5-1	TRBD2	CASSLPSGLLDTQYF	TGCGCCAGCAGCCTTCCTAGCGGGCTATTGGATACGCAGTATTTT
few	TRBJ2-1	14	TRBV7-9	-	CASSLGAGWGEQFF	TGTGCCAGCAGCTTAGGAGCAGGGTGGGGTGAGCAGTTCTTC
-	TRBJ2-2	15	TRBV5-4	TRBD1	CASSEGQGQTGELFF	TGTGCCAGCAGCGAGGGACAGGGTCAGACCGGGGAGCTGTTTTTT
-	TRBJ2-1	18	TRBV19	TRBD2	CASSIVELAGGPYNEQFF	TGTGCCAGTAGTATAGTAGAACTAGCGGGGGGACCGTACAATGAGCAGTTCTTC
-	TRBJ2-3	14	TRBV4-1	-	CASSQSIRTDTQYF	TGCGCCAGCAGCCAATCAATCCGCACAGATACGCAGTATTTT
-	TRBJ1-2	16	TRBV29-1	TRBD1	CSPEEGDRGDGYGYTF	TGCAGCCCCGAGGAGGGGGACAGGGGGGACGGTTATGGCTACACCTTC
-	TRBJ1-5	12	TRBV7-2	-	CASSRSSQPQHF	TGTGCCAGCAGCCGCTCGTCCCAGCCCCAGCATTTT
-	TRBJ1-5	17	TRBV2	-	CASRGLQERFDNQPQHF	TGTGCCAGCAGGGGGTTACAGGAACGATTCGACAATCAGCCCCAGCATTTT
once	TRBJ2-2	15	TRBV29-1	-	CSVVEGQRSFGELFF	TGCAGCGTTGTGGAGGGGCAGCGGAGTTTCGGGGAGCTGTTTTTT